Below, one TCR beta chain is given with its context. TCRdb keeps only in-frame clones here, not all; method: immunoSEQ multiplex PCR. The sample lists tens of thousands of clones; 91% were seen once. The CDR3 is made up of 15 amino acids. With V trimmed by 2 bases and J by 7 bases, 11 bases remained unmatched. The germline gives CDR1 SGHRS, CDR2 YFSETQ. This record comes from a study of control samples from healthy donors and cancer patients. Sequencing was performed on PBMCs. This receptor was identified in a man in his fifties or sixties with lung cancer. The chain recombines TRBV5-1 with TRBJ1-2; 7 nucleotides line up with TRBD1. The CDR3 nucleotides are TGCGCCAGCAGCTTAGTCGGGACAGTGGACGGTGGCTACACCTTC. Its translation is CASSLVGTVDGGYTF.